The 30 T cell receptor beta chains given below trace back to one sample, sequenced in a study of T cell repertoires in cytomegalovirus infection. For these TCRs, the target antigens are not known. Using its own MiXCR run on the reads, TCRdb lists one record per CDR3 protein. The sample has 150,000 or so distinct CDR3 sequences, around 32% seen once; the top ten hold around half. The input for sequencing was CD8+ T cells from cultured PBMCs, taken from culture after CMV antigen stimulation. These receptor sequences come from a human donor in good health (CMV status not recorded). Some clones in this sample may be carry-over from other donors' samples.

This clonotype has a handful of counts. V is TRBV7-2 and J is TRBJ2-5; 12 bases fit TRBD2. The CDR3 runs to 18 residues. V was pared by 1 base and J by 1 base, with 7 bases of the junction left unmatched. Germline-derived CDR1 and CDR2 are SGHTA and FQGNSA. The CDR3 sequence is CASSLGLAGGPAQETQYF. Written as DNA, the CDR3 is TGTGCCAGCAGCTTAGGGCTAGCGGGGGGGCCGGCCCAAGAGACCCAGTACTTC.

The chain is built from TRBV4-1 and TRBJ1-5; D might be TRBD1 (5 bases). CDR1 and CDR2 from the germline V gene are MGHRA and YSYEKL. This CDR3 has 14 residues. Trimming shortened V by 3 bases and J by 4 bases, and 10 bases separated the two germline ends. The CDR3: CASSQGPANQPQHF. The CDR3 DNA reads as TGCGCCAGCAGCCAGGGGCCGGCGAATCAGCCCCAGCATTTT.

This clonotype was observed at least ten times. This rearrangement joins TRBV11-2 to TRBJ2-2; D call uncertain. CDR1 is SGHAT and CDR2 is FQNNGV in the germline V gene. This CDR3 spans 11 amino acids. Trimming left V 1 base short and J 6 bases short, with 0 bases between. For the CDR3, the DNA is TGTGCCAGCAGCTTAGCCGGGGAGCTGTTTTTT. It specifies CASSLAGELFF.

The sample holds a few counts of this clonotype. The chain combines TRBV15 with TRBJ1-6; D is unresolved. The CDR3 is 18 residues long. Germline V gives CDR1 LNHNV, CDR2 YYDKDF (reference sequence). V dropped 0 bases and J dropped 0 bases, with 12 bases sitting between them. CDR3: CATSRDYSVSSYNSPLHF. For the CDR3, the DNA is TGTGCCACCAGCAGAGATTACAGCGTAAGCTCCTATAATTCACCCCTCCACTTT.

Worth noting for this clonotype: A read error may explain this, as a much larger clone is one base away. The V gene is TRBV28, the J gene TRBJ1-1; unclear D gene. Germline V lookup: CDR1 MDHEN, CDR2 SYDVKM. The CDR3 sequence is 11 residues long. CDR3 nucleotides: TGTGCCAGCGGGGTGAACACTGAAGCTCTCTTT. Amino acid sequence: CASGVNTEALF.

This clonotype has only a few counts. The genes are TRBV6-6 and TRBJ1-5, with D possibly TRBD1 on 5 matching bases. Deletions cut 4 bases from V and 1 base from J, with 14 bases between. The CDR3 is made up of 16 amino acids. Germline CDR1 and CDR2: MNHNY and SVGAGI (reference sequence). The chain's CDR3 is CASSWDGRLSNQPQHF. DNA of the CDR3: TGTGCCAGCAGTTGGGACGGCCGTTTGAGCAATCAGCCCCAGCATTTT.

This clonotype was detected ten times or more. The rearrangement uses TRBV10-3 and TRBJ2-5, with 8 nucleotides matching TRBD2. Germline CDR1 reads ENHRY; CDR2 reads SYGVKD. The CDR3 covers 16 residues. The trim removed 5 bases at V and 2 bases at J, leaving 10 bases unmatched. CDR3 in amino acids: CAISTPEAGVQETQYF. CDR3 nucleotide sequence: TGTGCCATCAGTACCCCGGAAGCGGGGGTACAAGAGACCCAGTACTTC.

In this sample, this clonotype turned up a few times. This sequence may be a read error, since a much larger clone differs from it by one base. The chain joins TRBV6-5 to TRBJ2-1, with TRBD1 identical over 11 bases. Trimming at V came to 4 bases and at J to 5 bases, leaving 1 base not matched to a gene. CDR1 and CDR2 (germline): MNHEY, SVGAGI. The CDR3 has 14 amino acids. CDR3 residues: CASSSGQGDNEQFF. Here the CDR3 DNA reads TGTGCCAGCAGTTCGGGACAGGGGGACAATGAGCAGTTCTTC.

Note on this clonotype: This CDR3 fails to terminate in the conserved phenylalanine or tryptophan, so it likely reflects a read error. The chain recombines TRBV19 with TRBJ2-3; perhaps TRBD1 as D (5 bases). The length of the CDR3 is 14 residues. V lost 7 bases and J lost 2, with 13 bases in between. Germline CDR1 LNHDA, CDR2 SQIVND (reference sequence). CDR3 in DNA: TGTGCCAGTACCATGGGGCAGTTCACAGATACGCAGTATTCT. It codes for CASTMGQFTDTQYS.

This clonotype was found many times. J is TRBJ2-5 and V is TRBV19, with a weak D call TRBD1 (5 bases). V was pared by 1 base and J by 4 bases, with 13 bases between. This CDR3 has 15 amino acids. The germline CDR1 and CDR2 sequences are LNHDA and SQIVND (reference sequence). CDR3 region: CASSIGDSLRETQYF. CDR3 DNA sequence: TGTGCCAGTAGTATAGGAGACAGCCTCAGAGAGACCCAGTACTTC.

The chain uses TRBV28 and TRBJ1-2; no reliable D call. V gave up 5 bases and J gave up 4 bases, with 11 bases separating them. The CDR3 is 13 residues long. CDR1 is MDHEN and CDR2 is SYDVKM in the germline V gene. CDR3 region: CASSRGSLYGYTF. CDR3 in DNA: TGTGCCAGCAGTCGAGGGTCCCTCTATGGCTACACCTTC.

This chain connects TRBV19 to TRBJ2-2, with D possibly matching TRBD1 (6 bases). The CDR3 has 15 amino acids. Trimming removed 7 bases at V and 5 bases at J, with 17 bases between. CDR1 LNHDA and CDR2 SQIVND come from the germline V gene (reference sequence). The CDR3, as DNA: TGTGCCAGTACCCCAGGGGCGGCAAGGACCGGGGAGCTGTTTTTT. It translates to CASTPGAARTGELFF.

This clonotype showed up many times. The V and J genes are TRBV2 and TRBJ2-7, with D tentatively TRBD1 (6 bases). V lost 8 bases and J 5 bases, leaving 13 bases between the germline ends. CDR1 is SNHLY and CDR2 is FYNNEI in the germline V gene. CDR3 length: 12 amino acids. In nucleotides, the CDR3 is TGTGCCAGCCACGGGACATCGGACGAGCAGTACTTC. This encodes CASHGTSDEQYF.

This clonotype turned up a few times. The chain recombines TRBV19 with TRBJ1-2; a weak D match, TRBD1 (5 bases). V was trimmed by 6 bases and J by 4 bases, leaving 15 bases between them. Germline CDR1 and CDR2: LNHDA and SQIVND (reference sequence). The CDR3 sequence is 14 residues long. CDR3 in amino acids: CASRATDLPYGYTF. For the CDR3, the DNA is TGTGCCAGTAGAGCGACAGATCTCCCCTATGGCTACACCTTC.

As concerns this clonotype: A read error may produce the germline difference seen at one junction end. V and J are TRBV15 and TRBJ1-5; D ambiguous. The CDR3 totals 15 residues. Germline V lookup: CDR1 LNHNV, CDR2 YYDKDF (reference sequence). The CDR3 coding sequence is TGTGCCACCAGCAGAGGAAGGGCCGGCAATCGGCCCCAGCATTTT. Its translation: CATSRGRAGNRPQHF.

The rearrangement joins TRBV2 to TRBJ1-4, with D possibly TRBD1 on 5 matching bases. V shed 0 bases and J shed 5 bases, with 10 bases lying between them. The CDR3 runs 15 residues. Looked up from germline, CDR1 is SNHLY and CDR2 is FYNNEI. The CDR3 nucleotides are TGTGCCAGCAGTGAAGCGGGGCAGTCAAATGAAAAACTGTTTTTT. The encoded protein is CASSEAGQSNEKLFF.

This chain uses TRBV15 with TRBJ2-6; 10 nucleotides match TRBD1. The CDR3 totals 21 residues. Germline V lookup: CDR1 LNHNV, CDR2 YYDKDF (reference sequence). The junction had 11 bases not matched to a gene; V was cut back by 0 bases and J by 0 bases. The CDR3, as DNA: TGTGCCACCAGCAGAGATATTCCGGCGGGACAGGGGTACTCTGGGGCCAACGTCCTGACTTTC. Protein: CATSRDIPAGQGYSGANVLTF.

This clonotype was detected a few times. The chain employs TRBV18 and TRBJ1-1, with D unclear. V lost 0 bases and J lost 5, with 13 bases in between. Germline V gives CDR1 KGHSH, CDR2 LQKENI. The CDR3 totals 15 residues. CDR3 nucleotide sequence: TGTGCCAGCTCACCACCGGATTCTTATGGGACTGAAGCTTTCTTT. It specifies CASSPPDSYGTEAFF.

V gene TRBV6-1 combines with J gene TRBJ1-6, with unresolved D. Trimming left V 8 bases short and J 8 bases short, with 13 bases between. The CDR3 is 13 residues long. CDR1 and CDR2 (germline): MNHNS, SASEGT. The CDR3 protein is CASGSEKYSPLHF. The DNA of the CDR3 is TGTGCCAGCGGGTCGGAGAAATATTCACCCCTCCACTTT.

The rearrangement joins TRBV6-5 to TRBJ1-2, with D possibly matching TRBD1 (5 bases). V lost 0 bases, J lost 4 bases, and 12 bases lay in between. Germline CDR1 MNHEY, CDR2 SVGAGI. There are 15 residues in the CDR3. CDR3 protein: CASSYSRDGTYGYTF. The CDR3 coding sequence is TGTGCCAGCAGTTACTCCCGGGACGGAACCTATGGCTACACCTTC.

The J gene is TRBJ2-1, the V gene TRBV4-1, with 7 bases matching TRBD2. Germline V gene sequence: CDR1 MGHRA, CDR2 YSYEKL. Trimming removed 0 bases from V and 3 bases from J; junction bases left unmatched: 5. This CDR3 spans 16 amino acids. CDR3 amino acids: CASSQDGGGGYNEQFF. CDR3 sequence (DNA): TGCGCCAGCAGCCAAGATGGAGGCGGGGGCTACAATGAGCAGTTCTTC.

The chain uses TRBV14 and TRBJ1-2; the D gene is possibly TRBD1 (6 bases). Per the germline V gene, CDR1 is SGHDN and CDR2 is FVKESK. Trimming removed 3 bases from V and 3 bases from J, with 17 bases in between. The CDR3 is made up of 16 amino acids. The CDR3 spells CASSHFTAGADYGYTF. In DNA form, the CDR3 reads TGTGCCAGCAGCCACTTCACCGCGGGGGCGGACTATGGCTACACCTTC.

The V call is TRBV12-3 or TRBV12-4, the J call TRBJ2-6; no clear D. Trimming removed 5 bases from V and 1 base from J, with 9 bases in between. The CDR3 covers 15 residues. Here the CDR3 DNA reads TGTGCCAGCAGTCTTGGGATGTCTGGGGCCAACGTCCTGACTTTC. Translating it yields CASSLGMSGANVLTF.

The sample holds a few counts of this clonotype. This rearrangement joins TRBV2 to TRBJ1-2; 7 bases line up with TRBD1. The CDR3 has 14 residues. The germline V gene has CDR1 SNHLY and CDR2 FYNNEI. The trim removed 4 bases at V and 3 bases at J, leaving 5 bases unmatched. Here the CDR3 DNA reads TGTGCCAGCAGTGGACAGGGTGTCGACTATGGCTACACCTTC. Its translation is CASSGQGVDYGYTF.

The chain recombines TRBV6-6 with TRBJ1-6; D remains unclear. Germline CDR1 MNHNY, CDR2 SVGAGI (reference sequence). V was pared by 0 bases and J by 0 bases, with 30 bases between. The CDR3 extends over 24 amino acids. This CDR3 reads CASSYSPGLYEAFNLSSYNSPLHF. In DNA, the CDR3 is TGTGCCAGCAGTTACTCACCCGGACTGTATGAGGCGTTCAACCTTAGCTCCTATAATTCACCCCTCCACTTT.

This clonotype has a handful of counts. V and J are TRBV27 and TRBJ2-7; the D gene is possibly TRBD1 (6 bases). The ends were cut back, 4 bases at V and 0 bases at J, with 13 bases in the middle. The CDR3 loop spans 15 amino acids. Per germline, CDR1 MNHEY and CDR2 SMNVEV (reference sequence). The CDR3 region has the DNA TGTGCCAGCAGTTGGCAGGGGCCGAGCTCCTACGAGCAGTACTTC. This translates into CASSWQGPSSYEQYF.

The chain joins TRBV13 to TRBJ2-5, with 9 bases that match TRBD2. The J segment lost 3 bases and the V segment lost 1 base, leaving 6 bases of the junction unmatched. This CDR3 region has 16 residues. Germline V gives CDR1 PRHDT, CDR2 FYEKMQ (reference sequence). CDR3 in amino acids: CASSLVGSGGEETQYF. The CDR3 coding sequence is TGTGCCAGCAGCTTAGTGGGTAGCGGGGGAGAAGAGACCCAGTACTTC.

CDR3 DNA: TGTGCCAGCAGTACACCTCACTCTGGGGCCAACGTCCTGACTTTC. Protein: CASSTPHSGANVLTF. The chain recombines TRBV28 with TRBJ2-6; the D is unclear. V dropped 5 bases and J dropped 0 bases, with 8 bases sitting between them. Germline V gene lookup returns CDR1 MDHEN and CDR2 SYDVKM. This CDR3 is built from 15 residues.

The gene calls are TRBV19 and TRBJ1-2, with D perhaps matching TRBD1 (6 bases). Per germline, CDR1 LNHDA and CDR2 SQIVND (reference sequence). This CDR3 has 15 residues. Trimming took 6 bases from V and 5 from J, leaving 19 bases between them. The CDR3 coding sequence is TGTGCCAGTAGAACCGATACCGCACAGGGTTATGGCTACACCTTC. Its translation: CASRTDTAQGYGYTF.

This clonotype was recorded many times. The J gene is TRBJ2-1, the V gene TRBV2; 10 bases align to TRBD2. This CDR3 has 18 amino acids. Germline lookup yields CDR1 SNHLY and CDR2 FYNNEI. Unmatched junction bases numbered 12, after V lost 3 bases and J lost 4 bases. The CDR3 is CASSEQFSGGSIYNEQFF. The CDR3 nucleotides read TGTGCCAGCAGTGAGCAGTTTAGCGGGGGGTCCATATACAATGAGCAGTTCTTC.